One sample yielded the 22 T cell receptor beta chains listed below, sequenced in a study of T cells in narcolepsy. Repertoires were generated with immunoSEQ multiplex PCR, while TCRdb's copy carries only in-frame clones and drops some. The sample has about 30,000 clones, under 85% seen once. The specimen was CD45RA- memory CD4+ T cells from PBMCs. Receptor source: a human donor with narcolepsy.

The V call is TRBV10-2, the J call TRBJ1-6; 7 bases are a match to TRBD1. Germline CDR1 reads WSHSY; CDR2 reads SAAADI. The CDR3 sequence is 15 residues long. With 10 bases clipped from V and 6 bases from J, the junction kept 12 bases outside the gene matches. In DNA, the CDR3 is TGCGCCACCCGCACCGTGACAGGGCTTAATTCACCCCTCCACTTT. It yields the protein CATRTVTGLNSPLHF.

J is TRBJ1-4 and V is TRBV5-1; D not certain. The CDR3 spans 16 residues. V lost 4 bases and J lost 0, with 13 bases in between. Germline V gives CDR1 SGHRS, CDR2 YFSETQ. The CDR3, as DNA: TGCGCCAGCAGCCGGACTTCGGGCGCAACTAATGAAAAACTGTTTTTT. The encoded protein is CASSRTSGATNEKLFF. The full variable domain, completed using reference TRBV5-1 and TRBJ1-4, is KAGVTQTPRYLIKTRGQQVTLSCSPISGHRSVSWYQQTPGQGLQFLFEYFSETQRNKGNFPGRFSGRQFSNSRSEMNVSTLELGDSALYLCASSRTSGATNEKLFFGSGTQLSVL.

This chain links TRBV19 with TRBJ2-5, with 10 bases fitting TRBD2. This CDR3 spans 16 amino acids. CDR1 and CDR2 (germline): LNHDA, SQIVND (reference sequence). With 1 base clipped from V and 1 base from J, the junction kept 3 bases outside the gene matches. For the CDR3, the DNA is TGTGCCAGTAGTATAGGGGCTAGCGGGGGCCAAGAGACCCAGTACTTC. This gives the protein CASSIGASGGQETQYF.

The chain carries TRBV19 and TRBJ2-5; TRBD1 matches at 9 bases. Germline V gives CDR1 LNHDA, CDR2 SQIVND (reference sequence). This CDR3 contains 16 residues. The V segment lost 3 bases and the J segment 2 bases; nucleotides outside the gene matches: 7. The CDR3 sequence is CASSIRDRELQETQYF. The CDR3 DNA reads TGTGCCAGTAGTATTAGGGACAGGGAACTTCAAGAGACCCAGTACTTC.

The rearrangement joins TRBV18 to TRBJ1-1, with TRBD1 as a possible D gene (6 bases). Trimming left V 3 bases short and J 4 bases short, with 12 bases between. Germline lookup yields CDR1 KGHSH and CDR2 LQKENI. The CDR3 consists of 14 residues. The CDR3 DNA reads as TGTGCCAGCTCACCGGCACAGGGCGGCACTGAAGCTTTCTTT. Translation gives CASSPAQGGTEAFF.

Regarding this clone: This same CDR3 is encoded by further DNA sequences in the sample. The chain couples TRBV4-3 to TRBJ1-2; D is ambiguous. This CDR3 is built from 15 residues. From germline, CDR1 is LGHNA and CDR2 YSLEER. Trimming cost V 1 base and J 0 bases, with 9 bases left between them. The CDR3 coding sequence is TGCGCCAGCAGCCAAGCCGGCTTAGCTAACTATGGCTACACCTTC. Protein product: CASSQAGLANYGYTF.

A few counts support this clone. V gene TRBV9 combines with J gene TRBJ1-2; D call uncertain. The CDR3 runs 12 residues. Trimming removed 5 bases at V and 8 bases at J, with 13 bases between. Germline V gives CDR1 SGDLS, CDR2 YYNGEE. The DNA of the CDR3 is TGTGCCAGCAGGCGAACAAGCGGGGGCTACACCTTC. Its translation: CASRRTSGGYTF. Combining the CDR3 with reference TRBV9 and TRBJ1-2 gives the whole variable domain DSGVTQTPKHLITATGQRVTLRCSPRSGDLSVYWYQQSLDQGLQFLIQYYNGEERAKGNILERFSAQQFPDLHSELNLSSLELGDSALYFCASRRTSGGYTFGSGTRLTVV.

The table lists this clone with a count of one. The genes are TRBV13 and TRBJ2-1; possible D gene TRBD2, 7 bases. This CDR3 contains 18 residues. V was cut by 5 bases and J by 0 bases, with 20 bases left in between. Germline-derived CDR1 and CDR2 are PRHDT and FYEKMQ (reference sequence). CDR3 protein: CASSPLTGGHSSYNEQFF. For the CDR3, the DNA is TGTGCCAGCAGCCCCTTGACGGGGGGCCACAGCTCCTACAATGAGCAGTTCTTC.

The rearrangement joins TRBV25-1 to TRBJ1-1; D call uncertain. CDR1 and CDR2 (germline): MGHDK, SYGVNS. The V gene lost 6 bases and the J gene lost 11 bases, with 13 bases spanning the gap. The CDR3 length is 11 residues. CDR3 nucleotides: TGTGCCAGCAGAGACCGATCGAGGGCTTTCTTT. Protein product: CASRDRSRAFF.

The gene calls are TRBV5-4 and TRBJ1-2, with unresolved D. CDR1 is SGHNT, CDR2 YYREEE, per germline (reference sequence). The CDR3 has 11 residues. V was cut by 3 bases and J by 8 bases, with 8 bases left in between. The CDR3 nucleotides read TGTGCCAGCAGCTACGTGGACGGCTACACCTTC. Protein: CASSYVDGYTF.

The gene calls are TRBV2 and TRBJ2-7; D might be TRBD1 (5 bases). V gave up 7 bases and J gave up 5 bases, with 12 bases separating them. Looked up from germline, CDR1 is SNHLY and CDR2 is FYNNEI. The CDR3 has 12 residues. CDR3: CASNRIGDEQYF. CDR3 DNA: TGTGCCAGCAACCGGATAGGGGACGAGCAGTACTTC.

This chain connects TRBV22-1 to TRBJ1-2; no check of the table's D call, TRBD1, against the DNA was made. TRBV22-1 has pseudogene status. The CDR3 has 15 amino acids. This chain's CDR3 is CPGSGPRVKGSGYTF. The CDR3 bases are TGTCCTGGGAGCGGCCCCAGGGTTAAGGGAAGTGGCTACACCTTC.

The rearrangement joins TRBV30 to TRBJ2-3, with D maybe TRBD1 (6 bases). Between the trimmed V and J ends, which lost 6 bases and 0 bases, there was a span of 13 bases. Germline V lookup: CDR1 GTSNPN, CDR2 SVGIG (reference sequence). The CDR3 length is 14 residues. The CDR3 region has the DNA TGTGCCTGCGACCAGGGGTTCAGCACAGATACGCAGTATTTT. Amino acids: CACDQGFSTDTQYF.

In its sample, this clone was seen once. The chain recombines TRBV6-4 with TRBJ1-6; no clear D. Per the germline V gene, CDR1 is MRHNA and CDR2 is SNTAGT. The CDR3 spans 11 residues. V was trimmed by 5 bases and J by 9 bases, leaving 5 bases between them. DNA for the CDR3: TGTGCCAGCAGTTTCACTTCACCCCTCCACTTT. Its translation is CASSFTSPLHF.

The CDR3 spells CASSSRRMYGYTF. The DNA of the CDR3 is TGTGCCAGCAGCTCAAGGAGGATGTATGGCTACACCTTC. This chain joins TRBV7-2 and TRBJ1-2, with D unclear. The CDR3 is 13 amino acids. V lost 4 bases to trimming and J lost 5 bases, with 11 bases between them. Germline V gene data show CDR1 as SGHTA and CDR2 as FQGNSA.

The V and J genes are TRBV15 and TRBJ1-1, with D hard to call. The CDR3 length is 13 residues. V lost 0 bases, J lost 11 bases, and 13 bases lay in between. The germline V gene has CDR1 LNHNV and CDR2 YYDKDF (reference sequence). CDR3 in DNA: TGTGCCACCAGCAGAGAGGTGATAGGCGTGGCTTTCTTT. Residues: CATSREVIGVAFF.

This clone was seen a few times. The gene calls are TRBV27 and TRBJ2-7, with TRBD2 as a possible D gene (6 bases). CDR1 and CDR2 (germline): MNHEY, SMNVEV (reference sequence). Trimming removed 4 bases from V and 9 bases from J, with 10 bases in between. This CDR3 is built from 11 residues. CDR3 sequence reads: CASSSGVAQYF. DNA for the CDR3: TGTGCCAGCAGTTCGGGGGTGGCGCAGTACTTC.

The chain's CDR3 is CASSSNSGSDTQYF. CDR3 DNA sequence: TGTGCCAGCAGCTCAAATAGCGGGTCAGATACGCAGTATTTT. V is TRBV7-2 and J is TRBJ2-3; 7 nucleotides line up with TRBD2. The CDR3 runs to 14 residues. Per germline, CDR1 SGHTA and CDR2 FQGNSA. V trimming: 4 bases; J trimming: 4 bases; junction bases outside the gene matches: 5.

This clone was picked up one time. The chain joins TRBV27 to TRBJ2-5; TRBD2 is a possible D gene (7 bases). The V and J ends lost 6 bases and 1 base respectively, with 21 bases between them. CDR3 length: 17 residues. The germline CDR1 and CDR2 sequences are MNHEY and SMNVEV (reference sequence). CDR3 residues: CASRRGGRVNIQETQYF. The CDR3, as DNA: TGTGCCAGCAGGAGGGGGGGCAGGGTCAACATCCAAGAGACCCAGTACTTC.

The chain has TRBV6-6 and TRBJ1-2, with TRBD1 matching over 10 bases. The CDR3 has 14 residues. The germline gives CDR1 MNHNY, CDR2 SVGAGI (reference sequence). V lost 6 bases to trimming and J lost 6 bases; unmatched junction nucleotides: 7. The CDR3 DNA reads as TGTGCCAGCAGCCCTATCGGGACAGGGGATGGCTACACCTTC. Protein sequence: CASSPIGTGDGYTF.

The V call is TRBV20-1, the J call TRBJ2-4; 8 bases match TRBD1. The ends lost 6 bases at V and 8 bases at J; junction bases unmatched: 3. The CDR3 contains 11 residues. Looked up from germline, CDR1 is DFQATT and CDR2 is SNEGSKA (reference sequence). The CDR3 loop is CSAKTGDIQYF. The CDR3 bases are TGCAGTGCAAAGACAGGGGACATTCAGTACTTC.

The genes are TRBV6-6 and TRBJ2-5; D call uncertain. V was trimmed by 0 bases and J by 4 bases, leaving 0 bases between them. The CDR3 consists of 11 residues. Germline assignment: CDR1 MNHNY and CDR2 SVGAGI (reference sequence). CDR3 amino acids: CASSYSETQYF. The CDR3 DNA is TGTGCCAGCAGTTACTCAGAGACCCAGTACTTC.